This T cell receptor beta chain is drawn from a study of regulatory and conventional T cells in RAG deficiency. Study-wide results and limits: Sorted Omenn CD25-high CD127-low cells may not be bona fide Tregs.

The V end was cut by 4 bases, the J end by 7 bases, with 8 bases between. There are 12 residues in the CDR3. From germline, CDR1 is SNHLY and CDR2 FYNNEI. The sorted conventional CD4+ T cells were CD25-low and CD127-high, with genomic DNA sequenced. Generated by immunoSEQ multiplex PCR, the TCRdb table keeps only in-frame clones and is missing some. The table has tens of thousands of clones, around 89% seen once. Of note for this clone: Its specificity is unknown.

These same records also appear under a second study, on regulatory T cells. That source reports: The PCR used 52 TRBV and 13 TRBJ primers.

The origin of this receptor is a human donor in good health. The chain recombines TRBV2 with TRBJ1-5, with TRBD1 as a possible D gene (5 bases). The sample comprised CD4+ effector T cells sorted from blood. In DNA, the CDR3 is TGTGCCAGCAGTGCCAGGGTCCAGCCCCAGCATTTT. As protein: CASSARVQPQHF.